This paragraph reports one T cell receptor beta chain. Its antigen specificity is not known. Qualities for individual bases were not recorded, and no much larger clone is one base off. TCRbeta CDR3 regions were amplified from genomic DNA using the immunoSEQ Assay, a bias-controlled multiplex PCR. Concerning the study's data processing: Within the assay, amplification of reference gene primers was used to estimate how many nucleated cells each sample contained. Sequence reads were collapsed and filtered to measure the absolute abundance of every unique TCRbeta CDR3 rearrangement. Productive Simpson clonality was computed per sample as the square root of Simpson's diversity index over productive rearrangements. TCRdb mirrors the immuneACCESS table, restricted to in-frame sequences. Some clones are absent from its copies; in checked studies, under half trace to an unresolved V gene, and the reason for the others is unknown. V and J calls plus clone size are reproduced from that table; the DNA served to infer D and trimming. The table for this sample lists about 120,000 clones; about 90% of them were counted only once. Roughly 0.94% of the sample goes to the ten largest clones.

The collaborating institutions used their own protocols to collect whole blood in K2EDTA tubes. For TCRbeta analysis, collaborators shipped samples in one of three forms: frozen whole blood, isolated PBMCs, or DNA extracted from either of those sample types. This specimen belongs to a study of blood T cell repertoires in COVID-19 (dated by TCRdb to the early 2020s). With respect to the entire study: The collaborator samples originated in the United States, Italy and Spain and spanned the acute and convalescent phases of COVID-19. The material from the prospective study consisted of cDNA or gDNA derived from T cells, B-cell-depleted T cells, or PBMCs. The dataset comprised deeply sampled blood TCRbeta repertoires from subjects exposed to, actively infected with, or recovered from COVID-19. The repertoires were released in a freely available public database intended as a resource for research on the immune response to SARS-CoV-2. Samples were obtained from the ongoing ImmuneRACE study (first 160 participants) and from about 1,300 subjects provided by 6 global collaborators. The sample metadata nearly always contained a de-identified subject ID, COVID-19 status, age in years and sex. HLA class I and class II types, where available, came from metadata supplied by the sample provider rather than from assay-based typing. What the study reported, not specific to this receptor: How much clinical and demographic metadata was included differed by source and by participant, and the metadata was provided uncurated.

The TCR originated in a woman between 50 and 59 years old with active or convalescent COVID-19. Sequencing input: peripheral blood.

The nucleotides are TGTGCCAGTAGTACCTGGGACAGTCAGGTAGAGACCCAGTACTTC. Its amino acids are CASSTWDSQVETQYF. Here the chain combines TRBV19 and TRBJ2-5, and 7 junction bases match TRBD1. Based on the germline V gene (reference sequence), the CDR1 and CDR2 sequences are LNHDA and SQIVND. The CDR3 runs 15 residues from the cysteine to the phenylalanine. The DNA shown is the 45-base CDR3, in frame from base 1. V has 4 bases trimmed and J has 4 bases trimmed; junction bases matching no gene number 9.